This T cell receptor (beta chain) comes out of a study of blood T cell repertoires in COVID-19. Background on the study: Samples of COVID-19 (acute and convalescent) were obtained from the United States, Italy and Spain. The analysed material was cDNA or gDNA that came from T cells, B-cell-depleted T cells, or PBMCs.

Methods used by the authors: Nucleated cell counts were estimated from reference gene primer amplification. The assay was immunoSEQ multiplex PCR, and TCRdb's table has in-frame clones only and misses some. V and J calls and clone size follow that table, whereas D and trimming were derived from the DNA. Among some 59,000 clones listed, over 60% were seen once. This CDR3 is 13 amino acids long. Germline CDR1 reads KGHSH; CDR2 reads LQKENI. Trimming took 3 bases from V and 3 from J, leaving 9 bases between them. While infection was still active, Seattle patients were enrolled and then followed longitudinally.

The chain uses TRBV18 and TRBJ2-7, with D perhaps TRBD2 (5 bases). Sequenced material: peripheral blood. The sequence was collected from a man aged 25 to 45 with COVID-19, enrolled during active disease. The CDR3 sequence is CASSPPGLYEQYF. The CDR3 DNA is TGTGCCAGCTCACCCCCCGGACTCTACGAGCAGTACTTC.